This T cell receptor (beta chain) originates from a study of somatic mutations in cytotoxic T cells in rheumatoid arthritis. How the authors handled the data: Published virus-specific TCRB sequences matched only a few of the patient CD8+ clones exceeding 1%. TCRdb's copy holds only in-frame clones and misses some; the assay was immunoSEQ multiplex PCR. V, J and clone size are taken as reported in that table, and D and trimming were inferred from the DNA itself. The repertoire has 20,000 to 25,000 clones, 80% to 90% of them found once; the top ten carry 3.8%. CDR1 is SEHNR, CDR2 FQNEAQ, per germline (reference sequence). The CDR3 consists of 16 residues. V lost 5 bases, J lost 1 base, and 17 bases lay in between. Study conclusions and caveats: The modest underrepresentation of TRBV07 observed in rheumatoid arthritis patients was not subjected to multiple-comparison adjustment. A single CD8+ clone exceeded 20% of CD8+ cells in about an eighth of the roughly 60 patients.

This clone has only one observation. The antigen remains unidentified. By positive magnetic bead selection, CD4+ and CD8+ cells were isolated, and their purity was checked by flow cytometry. The sample was CD8+ T cells sorted from blood. This receptor was identified in an adult with rheumatoid arthritis. The V call is TRBV7-9, the J call TRBJ1-1; no firm D call. The CDR3 is CASSQPPLLGNTEAFF. CDR3 sequence (DNA): TGTGCCAGCAGCCAACCCCCACTTTTGGGGAACACTGAAGCTTTCTTT. Variable domain in full (rest from reference TRBV7-9 and TRBJ1-1): DTGVSQNPRHKITKRGQNVTFRCDPISEHNRLYWYRQTLGQGPEFLTYFQNEAQLEKSRLLSDRFSAERPKGSFSTLEIQRTEQGDSAMYLCASSQPPLLGNTEAFFGQGTRLTVV.